Sequencing of this TCR beta chain was carried out in a study of blood T cell repertoires in COVID-19. The sample holds a few counts of this clone. Assay used: immunoSEQ multiplex PCR; TCRdb lists only in-frame clones, some missing. Among about 53,000 clones listed, approximately 82% were seen once. CDR3 length: 17 residues. CDR1 and CDR2 (germline): SEHNR, FQNEAQ (reference sequence). Between the trimmed V and J ends, which lost 4 bases and 0 bases, there was a span of 16 bases. This sequence joins TRBV7-9 and TRBJ1-5; possibly TRBD1 for D (5 bases). Sequenced input: peripheral blood. The clonotype originates from a human donor in a cohort sampled during active COVID-19. The CDR3 spells CASSWGGVGNSNQPQHF. The CDR3 DNA is TGTGCCAGCAGCTGGGGCGGGGTGGGGAATAGCAATCAGCCCCAGCATTTT.